The 18 T cell receptor beta chains listed next were all sequenced from one sample in a study of blood T cell repertoires in COVID-19. TCRdb keeps only in-frame clones here, not all; method: immunoSEQ multiplex PCR. The sample has 200,000 to 250,000 clones; around 90% are singletons. Source material: peripheral blood. These receptors were taken from a man aged 25-45 years with COVID-19, enrolled during active disease.

The gene calls are TRBV11-1 and TRBJ1-3; maybe TRBD1 (5 bases). The CDR3 runs to 15 residues. Trimming took off 4 bases at V and 4 bases at J, with 14 bases between the two ends. CDR1 and CDR2 (germline): SGHAT, FQDESV (reference sequence). CDR3 sequence (DNA): TGTGCCAGCAGCTACGTTTCCGGGGGAGGAAACACCATATATTTT. This gives the protein CASSYVSGGGNTIYF.

The CDR3 sequence is CASSHEASSGAPLHF. CDR3 sequence (DNA): TGTGCCAGCAGCCATGAGGCCAGCTCCGGGGCACCCCTCCACTTT. The chain joins TRBV21-1 to TRBJ1-6. TRBV21-1 is labeled a pseudogene. The CDR3 is 15 residues long.

The rearrangement joins TRBV19 to TRBJ1-3, with D possibly being TRBD1 (5 bases). The CDR3 runs to 14 residues. CDR1 and CDR2 from the germline V gene are LNHDA and SQIVND (reference sequence). The ends were cut back, 3 bases at V and 4 bases at J, with 10 bases in the middle. The CDR3, as DNA: TGTGCCAGTAGTATCCGGGGGTTGGGAAACACCATATATTTT. It yields the protein CASSIRGLGNTIYF.

DNA for the CDR3: TGTGCCAGCAGCACCCGGTTCGGGGATGAGCAGTTCTTC. Translated, it gives CASSTRFGDEQFF. The rearrangement joins TRBV12-3 or TRBV12-4 to TRBJ2-1; D is perhaps TRBD2 (5 bases). This CDR3 region has 13 residues. V lost 6 bases, J lost 8 bases, and 14 bases lay in between.

This chain links TRBV2 with TRBJ2-7, with 8 positions matching TRBD1. CDR1 is SNHLY and CDR2 is FYNNEI in the germline V gene. This CDR3 has 15 residues. V lost 6 bases, J lost 0 bases, and 7 bases stayed unmatched. Written as DNA, the CDR3 is TGTGCCAGCAGGGACGGACAGGGAAGCTCCTACGAGCAGTACTTC. Protein sequence: CASRDGQGSSYEQYF.

This chain links TRBV19 with TRBJ1-1; 9 nucleotides line up with TRBD1. The germline V gene has CDR1 LNHDA and CDR2 SQIVND (reference sequence). The CDR3 covers 16 residues. Trimming at V came to 5 bases and at J to 0 bases, leaving 7 bases not matched to a gene. The CDR3, as DNA: TGTGCCAGTAGTTCACTACAGGGGGCGATGAACACTGAAGCTTTCTTT. Protein sequence: CASSSLQGAMNTEAFF.

CDR3 in amino acids: CASSKELTGNQPQHF. CDR3 nucleotides: TGTGCCAGCAGCAAAGAGTTGACAGGCAATCAGCCCCAGCATTTT. V usage is TRBV21-1 and J usage is TRBJ1-5; TRBD1 is the table's D call and was not checked against the DNA. TRBV21-1 is annotated as a pseudogene. This CDR3 comprises 15 residues.

The chain joins TRBV11-2 to TRBJ2-5; TRBD2 matches at 9 bases. There are 16 residues in the CDR3. Germline V gene data show CDR1 as SGHAT and CDR2 as FQNNGV. V was clipped by 1 base and J by 3 bases; unmatched bases: 6. In DNA, the CDR3 is TGTGCCAGCAGCTTAGCTCTCGCTAGCGGGGAAGAGACCCAGTACTTC. This translates into CASSLALASGEETQYF.

The chain is built from TRBV7-9 and TRBJ2-7; D is unclear. V lost 6 bases and J 8 bases, leaving 11 bases between the germline ends. The germline V gene encodes CDR1 SEHNR and CDR2 FQNEAQ (reference sequence). CDR3 length: 11 residues. CDR3 sequence reads: CASSPMGKQYF. CDR3 bases: TGTGCCAGCAGTCCTATGGGCAAGCAGTACTTC. The variable domain in full, completed from reference TRBV7-9 and TRBJ2-7, reads DTGVSQNPRHKITKRGQNVTFRCDPISEHNRLYWYRQTLGQGPEFLTYFQNEAQLEKSRLLSDRFSAERPKGSFSTLEIQRTEQGDSAMYLCASSPMGKQYFGPGTRLTVT.

This sequence joins TRBV7-9 and TRBJ2-1; the match to TRBD1 covers 7 bases. Germline V gene sequence: CDR1 SEHNR, CDR2 FQNEAQ (reference sequence). The CDR3 is 15 residues long. Trimming at V came to 5 bases and at J to 4 bases, leaving 8 bases not matched to a gene. The CDR3 region is CASSQWGTAYNEQFF. CDR3 bases: TGTGCCAGCAGCCAGTGGGGGACAGCATACAATGAGCAGTTCTTC.

The rearrangement links TRBV29-1 to TRBJ2-5, with 9 bases fitting TRBD1. The CDR3 contains 14 residues. CDR1 and CDR2 from the germline V gene are SQVTM and ANQGSEA. Unmatched junction bases numbered 10, after V lost 6 bases and J lost 5 bases. The CDR3 protein is CSVQGQGFGETQYF. DNA for the CDR3: TGCAGCGTGCAGGGACAGGGTTTTGGGGAGACCCAGTACTTC.

The V call is TRBV9, the J call TRBJ2-2, with D uncertain. V was clipped by 1 base and J by 6 bases, with 7 bases between them. CDR1 is SGDLS and CDR2 is YYNGEE in the germline V gene. There are 13 residues in the CDR3. The CDR3 nucleotides read TGTGCCAGCAGCGTACTCAGCGCCGGGGAGCTGTTTTTT. This translates into CASSVLSAGELFF.

The chain couples TRBV5-1 to TRBJ2-3, with TRBD2 matching 9 bases. CDR1 and CDR2 (germline): SGHRS, YFSETQ. V dropped 0 bases and J dropped 2; count of bases not matched to a gene: 7. CDR3 length equals 17 residues. CDR3 DNA sequence: TGCGCCAGCAGCTTGGGCCCCTTAGCGGGGGACACAGATACGCAGTATTTT. Translating gives CASSLGPLAGDTDTQYF.

For the CDR3, the DNA is TGCGCCAGCAACTTCTGGGCCCTCCTTCCTAACTATGGCTACACCTTC. It specifies CASNFWALLPNYGYTF. V gene TRBV5-1 combines with J gene TRBJ1-2, with D uncertain. V was trimmed by 6 bases and J by 0 bases, leaving 18 bases between them. This CDR3 spans 16 amino acids. CDR1 and CDR2 (germline): SGHRS, YFSETQ.

This chain uses TRBV18 with TRBJ1-3; 9 bases fit TRBD1. CDR1 KGHSH and CDR2 LQKENI come from the germline V gene. The V segment lost 2 bases and the J segment 8 bases; nucleotides outside the gene matches: 10. The CDR3 has 16 amino acids. CDR3 in DNA: TGTGCCAGCTCACCATACCGGGACAGGGTATGGCACACCATATATTTT. It yields the protein CASSPYRDRVWHTIYF.

V is TRBV19 and J is TRBJ1-2; D unresolved. The CDR3 has 14 residues. The ends were cut back, 0 bases at V and 8 bases at J, with 13 bases in the middle. Germline CDR1 reads LNHDA; CDR2 reads SQIVND (reference sequence). CDR3 sequence reads: CASSIDLRAPGYTF. CDR3 nucleotides: TGTGCCAGTAGTATAGATTTGAGGGCTCCAGGCTACACCTTC.

The V call is TRBV30, the J call TRBJ1-1; D uncertain. V lost 1 base to trimming and J lost 3 bases, with 12 bases between them. The CDR3 consists of 14 residues. Germline V gene sequence: CDR1 GTSNPN, CDR2 SVGIG (reference sequence). The CDR3 spells CAWSGQIKDTEAFF. In nucleotides, the CDR3 is TGTGCCTGGAGTGGACAAATCAAGGACACTGAAGCTTTCTTT.

This rearrangement joins TRBV2 to TRBJ1-6; tentative D call: TRBD1 (5 bases). The ends were cut back, 7 bases at V and 0 bases at J, with 13 bases in the middle. CDR1 is SNHLY and CDR2 is FYNNEI in the germline V gene. The CDR3 is 16 amino acids. The CDR3 spells CASNGREGSYNSPLHF. In nucleotides, the CDR3 is TGTGCCAGCAACGGCAGGGAAGGCTCCTATAATTCACCCCTCCACTTT.